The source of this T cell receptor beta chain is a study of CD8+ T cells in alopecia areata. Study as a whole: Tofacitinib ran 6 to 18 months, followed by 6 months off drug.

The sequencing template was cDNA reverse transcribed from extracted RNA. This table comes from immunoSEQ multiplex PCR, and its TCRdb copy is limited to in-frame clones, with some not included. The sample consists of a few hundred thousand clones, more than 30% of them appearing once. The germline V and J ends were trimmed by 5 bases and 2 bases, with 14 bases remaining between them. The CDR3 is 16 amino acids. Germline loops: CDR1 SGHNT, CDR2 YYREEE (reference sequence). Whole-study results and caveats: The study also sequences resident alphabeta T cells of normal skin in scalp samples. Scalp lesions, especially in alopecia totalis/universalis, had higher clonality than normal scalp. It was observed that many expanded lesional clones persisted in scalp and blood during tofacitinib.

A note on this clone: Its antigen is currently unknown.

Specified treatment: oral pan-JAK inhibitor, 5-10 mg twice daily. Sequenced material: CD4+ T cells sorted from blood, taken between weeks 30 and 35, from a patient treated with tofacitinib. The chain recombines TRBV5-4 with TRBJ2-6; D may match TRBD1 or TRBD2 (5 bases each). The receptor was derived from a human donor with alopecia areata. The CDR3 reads CASRPGASAGANVLTF. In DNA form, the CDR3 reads TGTGCCAGCAGGCCCGGGGCCTCTGCTGGGGCCAACGTCCTGACTTTC.